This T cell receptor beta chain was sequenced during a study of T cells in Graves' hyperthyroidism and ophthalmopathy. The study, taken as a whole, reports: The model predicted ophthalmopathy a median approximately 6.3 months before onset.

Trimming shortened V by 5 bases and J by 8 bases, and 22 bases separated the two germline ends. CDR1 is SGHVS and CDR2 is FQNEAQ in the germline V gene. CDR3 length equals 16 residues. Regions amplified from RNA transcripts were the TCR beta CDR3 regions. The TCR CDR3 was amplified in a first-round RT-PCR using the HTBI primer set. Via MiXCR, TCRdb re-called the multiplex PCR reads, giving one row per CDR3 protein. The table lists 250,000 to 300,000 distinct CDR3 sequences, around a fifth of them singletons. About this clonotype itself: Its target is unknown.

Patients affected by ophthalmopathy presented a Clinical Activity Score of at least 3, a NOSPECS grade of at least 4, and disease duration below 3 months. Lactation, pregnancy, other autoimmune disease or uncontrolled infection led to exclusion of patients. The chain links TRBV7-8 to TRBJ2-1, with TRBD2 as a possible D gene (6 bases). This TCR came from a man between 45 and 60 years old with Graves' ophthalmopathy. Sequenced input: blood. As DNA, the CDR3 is TGTGCCAGCAGCCCACGGGGGAACCCGCTTTCGGATGAGCAGTTCTTC. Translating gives CASSPRGNPLSDEQFF.